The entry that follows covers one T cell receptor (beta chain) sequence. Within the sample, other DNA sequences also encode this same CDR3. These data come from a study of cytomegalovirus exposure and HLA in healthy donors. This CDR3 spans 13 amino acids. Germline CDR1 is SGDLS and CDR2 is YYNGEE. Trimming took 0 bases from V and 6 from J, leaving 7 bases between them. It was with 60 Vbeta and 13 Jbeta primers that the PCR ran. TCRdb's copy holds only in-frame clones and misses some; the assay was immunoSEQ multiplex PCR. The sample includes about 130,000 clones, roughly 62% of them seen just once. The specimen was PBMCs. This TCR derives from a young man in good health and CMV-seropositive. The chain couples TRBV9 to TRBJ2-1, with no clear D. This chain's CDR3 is CASSVGSSNEQFF. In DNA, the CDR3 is TGTGCCAGCAGCGTAGGGAGTAGCAATGAGCAGTTCTTC.